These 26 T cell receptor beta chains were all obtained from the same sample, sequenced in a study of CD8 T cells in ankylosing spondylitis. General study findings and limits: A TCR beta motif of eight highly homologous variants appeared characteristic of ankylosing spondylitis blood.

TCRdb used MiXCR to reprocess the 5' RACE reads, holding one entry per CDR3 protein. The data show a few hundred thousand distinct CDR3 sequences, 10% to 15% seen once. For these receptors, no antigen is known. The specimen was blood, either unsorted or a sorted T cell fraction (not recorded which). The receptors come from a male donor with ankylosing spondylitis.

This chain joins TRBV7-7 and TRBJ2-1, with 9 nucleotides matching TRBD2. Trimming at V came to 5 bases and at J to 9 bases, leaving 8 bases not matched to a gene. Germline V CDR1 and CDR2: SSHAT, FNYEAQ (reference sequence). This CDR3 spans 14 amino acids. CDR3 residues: CASSRASGESEQFF. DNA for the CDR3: TGTGCCAGCAGCCGCGCTAGCGGGGAGAGTGAGCAGTTCTTC.

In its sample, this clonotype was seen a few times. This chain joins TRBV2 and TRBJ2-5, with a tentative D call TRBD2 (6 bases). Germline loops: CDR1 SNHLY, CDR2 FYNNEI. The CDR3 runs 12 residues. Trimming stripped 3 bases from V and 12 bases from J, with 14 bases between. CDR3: CASSESAGREYF. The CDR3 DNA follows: TGTGCCAGCAGTGAGTCGGCGGGACGCGAGTACTTC.

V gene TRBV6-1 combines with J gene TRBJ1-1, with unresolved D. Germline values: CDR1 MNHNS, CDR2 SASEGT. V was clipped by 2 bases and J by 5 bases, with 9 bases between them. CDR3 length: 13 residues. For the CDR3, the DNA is TGTGCCAGCAGTGAACAGCACGGGACTGAAGCTTTCTTT. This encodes CASSEQHGTEAFF.

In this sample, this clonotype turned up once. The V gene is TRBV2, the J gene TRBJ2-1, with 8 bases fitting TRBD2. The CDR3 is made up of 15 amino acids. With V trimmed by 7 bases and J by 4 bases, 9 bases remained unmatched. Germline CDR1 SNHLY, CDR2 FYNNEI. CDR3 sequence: CASKSLAGGYNEQFF. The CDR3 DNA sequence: TGTGCCAGCAAAAGCCTAGCGGGCGGATACAATGAGCAGTTCTTC.

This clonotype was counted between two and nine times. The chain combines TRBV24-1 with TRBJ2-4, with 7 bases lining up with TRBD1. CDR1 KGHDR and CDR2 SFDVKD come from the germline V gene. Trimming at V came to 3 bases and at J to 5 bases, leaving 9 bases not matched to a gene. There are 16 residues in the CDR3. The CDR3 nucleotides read TGTGCCACCAGTGATACTCGAAGGGGGCGCGAAAACATTCAGTACTTC. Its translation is CATSDTRRGRENIQYF.

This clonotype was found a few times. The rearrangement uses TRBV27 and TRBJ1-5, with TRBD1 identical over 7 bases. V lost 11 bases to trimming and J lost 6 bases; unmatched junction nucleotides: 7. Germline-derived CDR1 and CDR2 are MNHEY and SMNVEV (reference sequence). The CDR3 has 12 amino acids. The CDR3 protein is CACPGGCQPQHF. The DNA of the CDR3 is TGTGCCTGTCCAGGGGGTTGTCAGCCCCAGCATTTT.

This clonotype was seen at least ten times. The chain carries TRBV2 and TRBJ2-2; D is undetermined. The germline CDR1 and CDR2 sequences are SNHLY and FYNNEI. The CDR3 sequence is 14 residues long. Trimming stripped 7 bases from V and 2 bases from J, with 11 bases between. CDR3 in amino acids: CASTEWGNTGELFF. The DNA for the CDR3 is TGTGCCAGCACCGAGTGGGGTAACACCGGGGAGCTGTTTTTT.

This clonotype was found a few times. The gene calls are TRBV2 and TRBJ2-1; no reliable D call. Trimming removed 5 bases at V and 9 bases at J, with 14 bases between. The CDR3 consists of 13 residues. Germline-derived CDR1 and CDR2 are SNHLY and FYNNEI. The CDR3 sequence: CASSPIDWAEQFF. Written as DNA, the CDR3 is TGTGCCAGCAGTCCAATTGACTGGGCTGAGCAGTTCTTC.

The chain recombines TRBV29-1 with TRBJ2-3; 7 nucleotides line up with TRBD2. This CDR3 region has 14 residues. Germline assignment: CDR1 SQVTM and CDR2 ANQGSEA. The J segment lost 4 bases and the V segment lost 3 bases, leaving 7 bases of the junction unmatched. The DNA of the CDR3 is TGCAGCGTTGACCCTAGCGGATCCCCAGATACGCAGTATTTT. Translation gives CSVDPSGSPDTQYF.

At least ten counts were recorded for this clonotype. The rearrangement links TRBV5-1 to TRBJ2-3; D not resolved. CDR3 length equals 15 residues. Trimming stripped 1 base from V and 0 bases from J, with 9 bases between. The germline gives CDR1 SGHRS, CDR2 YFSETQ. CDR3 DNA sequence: TGCGCCAGCAGCTTGATGCCGGCCAGCACAGATACGCAGTATTTT. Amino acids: CASSLMPASTDTQYF.

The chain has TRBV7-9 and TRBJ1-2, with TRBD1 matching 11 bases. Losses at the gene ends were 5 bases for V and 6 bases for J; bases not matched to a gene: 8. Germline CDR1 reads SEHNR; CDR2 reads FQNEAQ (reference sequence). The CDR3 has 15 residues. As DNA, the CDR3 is TGTGCCAGCAGCCTATTCGGACAGGGGGCGGATGGCTACACCTTC. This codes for CASSLFGQGADGYTF.

CDR3 in amino acids: CASSYRDEVGNTIYF. The CDR3 coding sequence is TGTGCCAGCAGCTACCGGGACGAAGTTGGAAACACCATATATTTT. The rearrangement links TRBV5-5 to TRBJ1-3; perhaps TRBD1 as D (5 bases). With 3 bases removed from V and 3 bases from J, the gap between germline ends came to 13 bases. Germline-derived CDR1 and CDR2 are SGHKS and YYEKEE (reference sequence). There are 15 residues in the CDR3.

The CDR3 protein is CASSSLAGGPHEQYF. CDR3 bases: TGTGCCAGCAGCTCCTTGGCGGGAGGGCCACACGAGCAGTACTTC. This rearrangement joins TRBV11-2 to TRBJ2-7, with 9 nucleotides matching TRBD2. The ends lost 4 bases at V and 5 bases at J; junction bases unmatched: 9. Germline V gene lookup returns CDR1 SGHAT and CDR2 FQNNGV. This CDR3 comprises 15 residues. The full variable domain, its missing parts supplied by reference TRBV11-2 and TRBJ2-7, is EAGVAQSPRYKIIEKRQSVAFWCNPISGHATLYWYQQILGQGPKLLIQFQNNGVVDDSQLPKDRFSAERLKGVDSTLKIQPAKLEDSAVYLCASSSLAGGPHEQYFGPGTRLTVT.

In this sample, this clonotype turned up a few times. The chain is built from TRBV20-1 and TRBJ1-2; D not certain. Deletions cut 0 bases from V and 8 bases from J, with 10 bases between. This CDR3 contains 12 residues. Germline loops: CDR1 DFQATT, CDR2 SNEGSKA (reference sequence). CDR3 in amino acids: CSARDRPDGYTF. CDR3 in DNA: TGCAGTGCTAGAGATCGTCCGGACGGCTACACCTTC.

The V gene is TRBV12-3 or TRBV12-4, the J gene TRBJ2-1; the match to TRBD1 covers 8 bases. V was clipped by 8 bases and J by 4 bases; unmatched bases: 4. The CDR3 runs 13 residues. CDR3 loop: CASRRTGYNEQFF. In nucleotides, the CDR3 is TGTGCCAGCCGCCGGACAGGGTACAATGAGCAGTTCTTC.

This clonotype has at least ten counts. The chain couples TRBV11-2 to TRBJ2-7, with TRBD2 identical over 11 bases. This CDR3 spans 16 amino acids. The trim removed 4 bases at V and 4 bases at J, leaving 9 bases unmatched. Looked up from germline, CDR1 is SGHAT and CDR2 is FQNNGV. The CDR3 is CASSSGRLAGNYEQYF. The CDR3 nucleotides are TGTGCCAGCAGCTCGGGGCGACTAGCGGGAAATTACGAGCAGTACTTC.

For the CDR3, the DNA is TGCGCCAGCAGCTTTAGCGGGAGTTTAGATGAGCAGTTCTTC. Its protein is CASSFSGSLDEQFF. The chain employs TRBV5-1 and TRBJ2-1; 9 positions match TRBD2. This CDR3 contains 14 residues. V dropped 2 bases and J dropped 8; count of bases not matched to a gene: 5. Germline-derived CDR1 and CDR2 are SGHRS and YFSETQ.

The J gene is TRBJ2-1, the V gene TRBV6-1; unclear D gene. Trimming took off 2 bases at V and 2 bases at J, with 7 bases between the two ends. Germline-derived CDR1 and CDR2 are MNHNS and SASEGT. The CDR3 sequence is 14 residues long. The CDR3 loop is CASSESSTYNEQFF. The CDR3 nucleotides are TGTGCCAGCAGTGAATCCAGTACCTACAATGAGCAGTTCTTC.

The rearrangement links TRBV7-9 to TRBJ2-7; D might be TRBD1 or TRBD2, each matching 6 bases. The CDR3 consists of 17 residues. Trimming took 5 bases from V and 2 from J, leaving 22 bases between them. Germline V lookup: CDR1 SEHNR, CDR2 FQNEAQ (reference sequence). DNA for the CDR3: TGTGCCAGCAGCATCGGGACTGTTACAGGGATGACCTACGAGCAGTACTTC. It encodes CASSIGTVTGMTYEQYF.

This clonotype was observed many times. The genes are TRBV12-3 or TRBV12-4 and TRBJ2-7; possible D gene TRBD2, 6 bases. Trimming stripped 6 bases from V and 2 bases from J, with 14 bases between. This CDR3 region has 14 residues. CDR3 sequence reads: CASSRNGGTYEQYF. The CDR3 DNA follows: TGTGCCAGCAGCCGAAACGGGGGTACCTACGAGCAGTACTTC.

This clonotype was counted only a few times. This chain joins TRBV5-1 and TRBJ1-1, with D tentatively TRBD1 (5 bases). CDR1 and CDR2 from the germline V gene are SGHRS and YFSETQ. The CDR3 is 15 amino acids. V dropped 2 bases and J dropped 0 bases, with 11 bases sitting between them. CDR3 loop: CASSFFGGVNTEAFF. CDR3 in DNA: TGCGCCAGCAGCTTTTTTGGAGGGGTGAACACTGAAGCTTTCTTT.

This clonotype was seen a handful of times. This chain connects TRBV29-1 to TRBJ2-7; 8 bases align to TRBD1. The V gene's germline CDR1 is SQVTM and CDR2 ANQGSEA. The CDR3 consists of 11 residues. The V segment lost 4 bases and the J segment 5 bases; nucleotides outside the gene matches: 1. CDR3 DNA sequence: TGCAGCGTTGCGACAGGGGACGAGCAGTACTTC. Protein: CSVATGDEQYF.

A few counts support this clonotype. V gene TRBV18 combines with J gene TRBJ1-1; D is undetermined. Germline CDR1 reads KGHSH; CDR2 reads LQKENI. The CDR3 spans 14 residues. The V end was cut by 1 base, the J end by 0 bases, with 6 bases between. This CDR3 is CASSPLGMNTEAFF. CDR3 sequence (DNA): TGTGCCAGCTCACCACTAGGTATGAACACTGAAGCTTTCTTT.

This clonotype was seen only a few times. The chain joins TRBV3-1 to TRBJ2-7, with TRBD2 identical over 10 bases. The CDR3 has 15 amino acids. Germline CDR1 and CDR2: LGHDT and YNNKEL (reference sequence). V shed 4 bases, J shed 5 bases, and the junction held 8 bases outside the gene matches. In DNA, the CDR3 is TGTGCCAGCAGCCCCAGCCTAGCGGGAGACGACGAGCAGTACTTC. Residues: CASSPSLAGDDEQYF.

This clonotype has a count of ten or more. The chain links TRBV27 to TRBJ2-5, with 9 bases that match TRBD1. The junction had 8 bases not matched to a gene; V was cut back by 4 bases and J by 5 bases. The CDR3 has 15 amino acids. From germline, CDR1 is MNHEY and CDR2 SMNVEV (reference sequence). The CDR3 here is CASSSPGQGSETQYF. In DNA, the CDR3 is TGTGCCAGCAGTTCGCCGGGACAGGGTAGCGAGACCCAGTACTTC.

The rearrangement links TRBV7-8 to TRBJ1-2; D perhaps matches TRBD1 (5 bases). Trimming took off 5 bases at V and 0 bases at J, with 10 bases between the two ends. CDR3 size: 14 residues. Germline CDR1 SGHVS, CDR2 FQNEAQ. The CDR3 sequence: CASSRRQTNYGYTF. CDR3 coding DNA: TGTGCCAGCAGCCGCAGACAGACTAACTATGGCTACACCTTC.